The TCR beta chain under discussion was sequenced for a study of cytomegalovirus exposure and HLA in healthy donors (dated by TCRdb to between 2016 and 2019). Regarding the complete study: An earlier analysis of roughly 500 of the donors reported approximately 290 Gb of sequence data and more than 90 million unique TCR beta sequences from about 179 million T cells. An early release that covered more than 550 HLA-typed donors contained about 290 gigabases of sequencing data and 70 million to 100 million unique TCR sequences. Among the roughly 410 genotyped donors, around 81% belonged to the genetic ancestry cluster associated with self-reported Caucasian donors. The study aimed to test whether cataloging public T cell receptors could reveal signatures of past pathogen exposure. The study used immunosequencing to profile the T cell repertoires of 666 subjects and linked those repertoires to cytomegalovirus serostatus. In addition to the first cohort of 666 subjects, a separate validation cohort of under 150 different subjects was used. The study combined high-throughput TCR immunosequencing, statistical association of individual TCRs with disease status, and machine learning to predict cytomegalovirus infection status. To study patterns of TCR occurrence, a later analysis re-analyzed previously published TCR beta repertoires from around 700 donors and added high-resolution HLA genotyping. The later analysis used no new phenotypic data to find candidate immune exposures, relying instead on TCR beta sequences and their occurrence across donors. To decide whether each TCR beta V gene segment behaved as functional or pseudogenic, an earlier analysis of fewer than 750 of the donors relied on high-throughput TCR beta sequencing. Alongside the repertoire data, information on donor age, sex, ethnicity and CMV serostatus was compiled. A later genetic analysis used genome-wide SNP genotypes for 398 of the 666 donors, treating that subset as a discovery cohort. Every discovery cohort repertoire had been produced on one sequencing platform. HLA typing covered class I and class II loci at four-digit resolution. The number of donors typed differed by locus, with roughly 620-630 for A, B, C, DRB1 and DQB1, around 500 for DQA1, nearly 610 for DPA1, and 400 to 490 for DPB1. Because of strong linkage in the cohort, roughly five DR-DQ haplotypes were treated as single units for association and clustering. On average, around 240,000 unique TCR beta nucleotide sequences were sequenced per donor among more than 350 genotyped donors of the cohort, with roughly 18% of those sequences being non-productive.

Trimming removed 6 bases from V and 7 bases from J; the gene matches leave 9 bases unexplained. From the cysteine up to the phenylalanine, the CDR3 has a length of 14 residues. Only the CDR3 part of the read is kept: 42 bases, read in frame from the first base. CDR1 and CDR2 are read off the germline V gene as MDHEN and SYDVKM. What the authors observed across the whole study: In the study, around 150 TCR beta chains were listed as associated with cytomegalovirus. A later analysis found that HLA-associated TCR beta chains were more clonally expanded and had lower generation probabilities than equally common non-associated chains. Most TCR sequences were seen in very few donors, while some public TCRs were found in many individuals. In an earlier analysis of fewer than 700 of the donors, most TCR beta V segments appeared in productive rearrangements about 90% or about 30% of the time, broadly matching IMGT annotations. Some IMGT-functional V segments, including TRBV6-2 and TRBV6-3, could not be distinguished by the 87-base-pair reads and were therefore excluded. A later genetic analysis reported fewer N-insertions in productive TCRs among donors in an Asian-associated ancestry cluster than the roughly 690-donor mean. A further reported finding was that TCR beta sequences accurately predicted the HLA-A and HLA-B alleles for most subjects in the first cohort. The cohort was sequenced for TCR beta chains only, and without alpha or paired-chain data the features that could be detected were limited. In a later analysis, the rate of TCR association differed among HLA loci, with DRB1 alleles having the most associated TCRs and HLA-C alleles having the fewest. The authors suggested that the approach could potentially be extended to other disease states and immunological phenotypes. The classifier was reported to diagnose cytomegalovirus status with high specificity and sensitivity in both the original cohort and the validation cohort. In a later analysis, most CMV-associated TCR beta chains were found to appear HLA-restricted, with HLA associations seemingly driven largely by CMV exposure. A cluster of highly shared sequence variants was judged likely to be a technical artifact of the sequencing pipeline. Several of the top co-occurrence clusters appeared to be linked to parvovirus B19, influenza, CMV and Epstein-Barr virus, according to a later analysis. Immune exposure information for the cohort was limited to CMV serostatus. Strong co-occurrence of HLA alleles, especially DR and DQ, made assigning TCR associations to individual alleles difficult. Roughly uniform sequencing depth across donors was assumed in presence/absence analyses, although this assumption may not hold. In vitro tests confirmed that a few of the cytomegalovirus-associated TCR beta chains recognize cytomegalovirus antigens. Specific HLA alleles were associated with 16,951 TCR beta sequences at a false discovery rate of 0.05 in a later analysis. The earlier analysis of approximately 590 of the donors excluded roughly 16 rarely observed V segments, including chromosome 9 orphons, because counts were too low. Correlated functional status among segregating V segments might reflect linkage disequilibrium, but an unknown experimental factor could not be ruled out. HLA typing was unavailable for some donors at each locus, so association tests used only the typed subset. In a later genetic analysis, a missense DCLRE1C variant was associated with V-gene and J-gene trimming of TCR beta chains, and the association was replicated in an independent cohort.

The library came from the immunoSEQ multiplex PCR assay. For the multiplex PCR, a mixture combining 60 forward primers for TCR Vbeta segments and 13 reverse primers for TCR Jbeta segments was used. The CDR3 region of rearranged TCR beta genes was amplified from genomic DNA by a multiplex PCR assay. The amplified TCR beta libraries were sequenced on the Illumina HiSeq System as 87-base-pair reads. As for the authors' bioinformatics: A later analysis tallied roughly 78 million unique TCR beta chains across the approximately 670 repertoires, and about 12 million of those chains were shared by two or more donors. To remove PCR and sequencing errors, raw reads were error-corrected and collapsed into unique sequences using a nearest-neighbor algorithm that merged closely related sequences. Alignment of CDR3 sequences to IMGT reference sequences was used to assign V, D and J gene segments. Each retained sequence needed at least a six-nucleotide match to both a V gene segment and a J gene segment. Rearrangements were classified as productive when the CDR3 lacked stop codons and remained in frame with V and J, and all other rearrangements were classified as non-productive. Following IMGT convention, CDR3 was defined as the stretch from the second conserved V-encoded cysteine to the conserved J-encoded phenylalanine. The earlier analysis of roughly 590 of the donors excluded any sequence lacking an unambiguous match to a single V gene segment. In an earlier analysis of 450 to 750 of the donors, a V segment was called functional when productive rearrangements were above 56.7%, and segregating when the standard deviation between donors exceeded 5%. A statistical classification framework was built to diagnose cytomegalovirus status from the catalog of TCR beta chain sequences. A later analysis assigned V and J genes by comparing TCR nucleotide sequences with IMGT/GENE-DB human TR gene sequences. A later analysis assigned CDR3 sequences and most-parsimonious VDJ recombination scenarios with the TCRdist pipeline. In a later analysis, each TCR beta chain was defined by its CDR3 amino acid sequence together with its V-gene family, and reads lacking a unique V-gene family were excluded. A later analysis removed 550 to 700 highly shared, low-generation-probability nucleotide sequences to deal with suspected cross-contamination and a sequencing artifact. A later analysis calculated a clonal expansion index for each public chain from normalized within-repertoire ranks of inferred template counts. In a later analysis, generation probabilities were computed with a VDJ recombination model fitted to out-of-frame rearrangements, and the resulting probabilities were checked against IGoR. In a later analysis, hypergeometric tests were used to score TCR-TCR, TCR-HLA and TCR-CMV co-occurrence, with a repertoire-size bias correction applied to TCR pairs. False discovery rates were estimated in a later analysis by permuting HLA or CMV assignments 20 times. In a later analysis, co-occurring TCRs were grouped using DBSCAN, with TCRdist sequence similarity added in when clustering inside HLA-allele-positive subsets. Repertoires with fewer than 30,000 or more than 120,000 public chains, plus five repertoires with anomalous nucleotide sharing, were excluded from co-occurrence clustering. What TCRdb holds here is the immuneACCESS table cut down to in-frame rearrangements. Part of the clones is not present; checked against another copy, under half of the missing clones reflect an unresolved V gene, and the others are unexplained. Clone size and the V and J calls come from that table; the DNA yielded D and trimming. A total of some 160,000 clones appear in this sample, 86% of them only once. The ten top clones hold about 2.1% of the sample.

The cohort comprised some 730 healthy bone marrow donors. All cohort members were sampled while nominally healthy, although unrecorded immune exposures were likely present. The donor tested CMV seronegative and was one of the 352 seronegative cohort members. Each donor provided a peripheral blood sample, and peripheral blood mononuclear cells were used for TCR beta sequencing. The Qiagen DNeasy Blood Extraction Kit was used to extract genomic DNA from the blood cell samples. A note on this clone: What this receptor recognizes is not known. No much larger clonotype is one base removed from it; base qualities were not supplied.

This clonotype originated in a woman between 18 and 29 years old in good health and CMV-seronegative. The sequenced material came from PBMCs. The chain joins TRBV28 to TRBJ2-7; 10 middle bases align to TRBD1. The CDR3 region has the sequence CASRETGGGGEQYF. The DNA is TGTGCCAGCAGGGAGACAGGGGGCGGTGGGGAGCAGTACTTC. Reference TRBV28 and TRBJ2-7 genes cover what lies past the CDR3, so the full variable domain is DVKVTQSSRYLVKRTGEKVFLECVQDMDHENMFWYRQDPGLGLRLIYFSYDVKMKEKGDIPEGYSVSREKKERFSLILESASTNQTSMYLCASRETGGGGEQYFGPGTRLTVT.